This entry features one T cell receptor beta chain sequence. This CDR3 has 12 residues. V gave up 3 bases and J gave up 2 bases, with 3 bases separating them. The germline V gene encodes CDR1 MDHEN and CDR2 SYDVKM. This sample was included in a study of T cell responses to AZD1222 COVID-19 vaccine. Measured with immunoSEQ multiplex PCR; TCRdb has only the in-frame clones, and not every one. The table lists approximately 150,000 clones, 92% of them singletons. The receptor's source is an adult who received the AZD1222 COVID-19 vaccine. The rearrangement joins TRBV28 to TRBJ2-3; D gene unclear. Sequences were derived from peripheral blood, sampled 28 days after the second AZD1222 dose. The chain's CDR3 is CASSLNTDTQYF. The DNA of the CDR3 is TGTGCCAGCAGTTTGAACACAGATACGCAGTATTTT.